This T cell receptor beta chain was sequenced for a study of T cells in Graves' hyperthyroidism and ophthalmopathy. As for the study in general: Peripheral blood was drawn at first diagnosis, prior to all treatment.

There were TCR beta CDR3 regions amplified from RNA transcripts. First-round RT-PCR of the TCR CDR3 relied on the HTBI primer set. TCRdb ran MiXCR on the multiplex PCR reads and lists one entry per CDR3 protein. In the table there are some 530,000 distinct CDR3 sequences, around a fifth of which are singletons. This clonotype was detected many times. This CDR3 region has 13 residues. Trimming removed 3 bases from V and 6 bases from J, with 11 bases in between. Each ophthalmopathy patient scored at least 3 on the Clinical Activity Score and at least 4 on NOSPECS grade, with duration under 3 months. Fresh peripheral blood, 10 ml, yielded the PBMCs.

This sequence was found in a woman aged 65 to 85 with Graves' ophthalmopathy. Sequencing used blood. The chain has TRBV12-3 or TRBV12-4 and TRBJ1-2; D is possibly TRBD1 (5 bases). Here the CDR3 DNA reads TGTGCCAGCAGTTTCGGGACGGGGAATGGCTACACCTTC. It translates to CASSFGTGNGYTF.